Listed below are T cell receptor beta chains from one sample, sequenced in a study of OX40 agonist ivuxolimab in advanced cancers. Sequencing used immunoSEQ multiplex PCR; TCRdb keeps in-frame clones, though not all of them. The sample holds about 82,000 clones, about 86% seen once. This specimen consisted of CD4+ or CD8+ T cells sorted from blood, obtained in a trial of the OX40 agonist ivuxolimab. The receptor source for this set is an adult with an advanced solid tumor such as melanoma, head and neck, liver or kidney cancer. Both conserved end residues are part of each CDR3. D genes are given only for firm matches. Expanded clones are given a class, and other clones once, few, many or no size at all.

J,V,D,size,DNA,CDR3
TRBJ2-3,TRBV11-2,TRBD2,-,TGTGCCAGCGGATTAGCGGGAAGCACAGATACGCAGTATTTT,CASGLAGSTDTQYF
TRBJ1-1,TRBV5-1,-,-,TGCGCCAGCAGCTGGGGAGTGGGTGGGAACACTGAAGCTTTCTTT,CASSWGVGGNTEAFF
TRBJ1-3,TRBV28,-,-,TGTGCCAGCCGACCAATCCTAGGTGGAAACACCATATATTTT,CASRPILGGNTIYF
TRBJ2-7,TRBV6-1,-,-,TGTGCCAGCAGAGGGGGGATTAGCTCCTACGAGCAGTACTTC,CASRGGISSYEQYF
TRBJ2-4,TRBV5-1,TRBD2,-,TGCGCCAGCAGCCAGGGACTAGCGGTTCCAAAGAACATTCAGTACTTC,CASSQGLAVPKNIQYF
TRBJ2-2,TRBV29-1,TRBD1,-,TGCAGCGTTAAGTCCGGGACAGGGGATCCCGGGGAGCTGTTTTTT,CSVKSGTGDPGELFF
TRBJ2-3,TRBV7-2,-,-,TGTGCCAGCAGCTTCCCCCGCGAGAGCACAGATACGCAGTATTTT,CASSFPRESTDTQYF
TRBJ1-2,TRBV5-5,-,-,TGTGCCAGCAGCTTGGATTGGGAGGCTAACTATGGCTACACCTTC,CASSLDWEANYGYTF
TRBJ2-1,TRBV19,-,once,TGTGCCAGTAAAAAAGGGGACTCCTACAATGAGCAGTTCTTC,CASKKGDSYNEQFF
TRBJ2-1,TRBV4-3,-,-,TGCGCCAGCAGCCGCAGGGGAAATGAGCAGTTCTTC,CASSRRGNEQFF
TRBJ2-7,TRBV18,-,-,TGTGCCAGCTCACCACGACGGGACAACTACGAGCAGTACTTC,CASSPRRDNYEQYF